The subject of this entry is one T cell receptor (beta chain). The data were taken from a study of post-analysis software for immune sequencing data. Incorporated into the TCR beta cDNA libraries were unique molecular identifiers, which served to reduce PCR and sequencing biases. From the PCR reads, TCRdb called clonotypes with MiXCR, one entry per CDR3 protein. The table has approximately 730,000 distinct CDR3 sequences, about 43% seen once. This clonotype was obtained from a girl aged 5-17 years with multiple sclerosis. Sequencing used blood.

CDR3 nucleotides: TGCGCCAGCACCACGGACGGCCCTGAAATGAACACTGAAGCTTTCTTT. Translating gives CASTTDGPEMNTEAFF. The chain links TRBV5-1 to TRBJ1-1; D not resolved. V lost 6 bases and J 0 bases, leaving 18 bases between the germline ends. CDR1 is SGHRS and CDR2 is YFSETQ in the germline V gene. The CDR3 runs to 16 residues.